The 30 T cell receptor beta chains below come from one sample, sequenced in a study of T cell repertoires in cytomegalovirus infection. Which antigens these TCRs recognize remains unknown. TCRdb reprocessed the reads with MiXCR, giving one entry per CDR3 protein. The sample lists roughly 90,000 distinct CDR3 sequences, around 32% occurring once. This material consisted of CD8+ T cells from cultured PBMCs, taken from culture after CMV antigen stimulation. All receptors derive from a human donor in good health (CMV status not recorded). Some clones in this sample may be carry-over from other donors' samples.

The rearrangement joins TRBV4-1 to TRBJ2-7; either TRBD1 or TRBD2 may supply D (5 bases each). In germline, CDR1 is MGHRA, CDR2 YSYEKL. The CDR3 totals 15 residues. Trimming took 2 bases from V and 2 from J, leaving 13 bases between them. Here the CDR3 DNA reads TGCGCCAGCAGCCAAAACCGGGGCTTCGCCTACGAGCAGTACTTC. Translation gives CASSQNRGFAYEQYF.

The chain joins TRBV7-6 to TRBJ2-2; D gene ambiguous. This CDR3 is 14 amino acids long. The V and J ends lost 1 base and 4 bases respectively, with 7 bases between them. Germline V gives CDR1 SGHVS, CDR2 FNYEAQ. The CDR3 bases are TGTGCCAGCAGCTTAGGAACGGGCACCGGGGAGCTGTTTTTT. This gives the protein CASSLGTGTGELFF.

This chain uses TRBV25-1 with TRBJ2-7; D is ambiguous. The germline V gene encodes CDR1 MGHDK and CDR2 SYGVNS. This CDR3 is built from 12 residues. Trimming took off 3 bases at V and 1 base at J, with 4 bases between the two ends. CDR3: CASSDGSYEQYF. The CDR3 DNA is TGTGCCAGCAGTGATGGGTCCTACGAGCAGTACTTC.

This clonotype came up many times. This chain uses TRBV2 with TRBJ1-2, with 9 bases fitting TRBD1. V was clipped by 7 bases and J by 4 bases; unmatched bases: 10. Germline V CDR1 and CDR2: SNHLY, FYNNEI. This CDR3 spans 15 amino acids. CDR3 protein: CASTGQGPSFYGYTF. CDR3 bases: TGTGCCAGCACCGGACAGGGGCCTTCTTTCTATGGCTACACCTTC.

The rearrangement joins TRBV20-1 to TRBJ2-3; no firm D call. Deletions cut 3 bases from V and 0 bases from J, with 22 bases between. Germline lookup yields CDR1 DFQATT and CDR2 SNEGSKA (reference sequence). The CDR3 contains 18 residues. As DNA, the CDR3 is TGCAGTGCTAGTCCCGTGGCGGTGGGCTTGTTTAGCACAGATACGCAGTATTTT. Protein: CSASPVAVGLFSTDTQYF.

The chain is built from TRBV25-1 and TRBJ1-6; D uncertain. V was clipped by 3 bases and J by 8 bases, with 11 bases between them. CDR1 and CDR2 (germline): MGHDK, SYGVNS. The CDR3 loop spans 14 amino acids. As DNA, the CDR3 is TGTGCCAGCAGTGAGGTTTGGGATGATTCACCCCTCCACTTT. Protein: CASSEVWDDSPLHF.

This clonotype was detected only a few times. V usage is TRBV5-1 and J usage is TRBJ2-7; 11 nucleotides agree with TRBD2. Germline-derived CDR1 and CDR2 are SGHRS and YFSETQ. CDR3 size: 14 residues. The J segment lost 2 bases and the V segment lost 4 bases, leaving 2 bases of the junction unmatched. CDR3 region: CASSLAGGPYEQYF. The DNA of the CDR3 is TGCGCCAGCAGCCTAGCGGGGGGTCCCTACGAGCAGTACTTC.

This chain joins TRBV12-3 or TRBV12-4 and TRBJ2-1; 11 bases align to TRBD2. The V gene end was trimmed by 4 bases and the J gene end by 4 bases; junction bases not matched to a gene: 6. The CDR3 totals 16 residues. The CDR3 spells CASSSSLAGGYNEQFF. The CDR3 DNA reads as TGTGCCAGCAGTTCCTCCCTAGCGGGGGGATACAATGAGCAGTTCTTC.

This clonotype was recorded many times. The CDR3 reads CASSPAGVIGAFF. Written as DNA, the CDR3 is TGTGCCAGCAGCCCCGCAGGGGTTATTGGAGCTTTCTTT. V gene TRBV5-8 combines with J gene TRBJ1-1, with a weak D call TRBD1 (6 bases). There are 13 residues in the CDR3. Germline loops: CDR1 SGHTS, CDR2 YDEGEE. The V end was cut by 4 bases, the J end by 10 bases, with 17 bases between.

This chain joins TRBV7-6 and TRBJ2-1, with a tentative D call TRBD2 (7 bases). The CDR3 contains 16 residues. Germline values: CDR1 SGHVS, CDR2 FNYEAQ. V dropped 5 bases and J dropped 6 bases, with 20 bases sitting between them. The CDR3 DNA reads TGTGCCAGCAGCACCCAACAAGGGGGGGCCGGCAATGAGCAGTTCTTC. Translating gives CASSTQQGGAGNEQFF.

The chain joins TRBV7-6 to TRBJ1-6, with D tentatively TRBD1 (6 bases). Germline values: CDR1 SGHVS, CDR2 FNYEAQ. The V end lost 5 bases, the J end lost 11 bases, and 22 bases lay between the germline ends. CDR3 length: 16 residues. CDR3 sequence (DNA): TGTGCCAGCAGCCAGGGGCGGGGGGGGAGGCTTACACCCCTCCACTTT. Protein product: CASSQGRGGRLTPLHF. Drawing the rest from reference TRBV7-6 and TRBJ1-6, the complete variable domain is GAGVSQSPRYKVTKRGQDVALRCDPISGHVSLYWYRQALGQGPEFLTYFNYEAQQDKSGLPNDRFSAERPEGSISTLTIQRTEQRDSAMYRCASSQGRGGRLTPLHFGNGTRLTVT.

The CDR3 reads CASSQDLDAGAYGYTF. The CDR3 coding sequence is TGTGCCAGCAGCCAAGATTTGGACGCCGGGGCGTATGGCTACACCTTC. The chain combines TRBV4-2 with TRBJ1-2, with D possibly TRBD1 on 5 matching bases. This CDR3 contains 16 residues. V was shortened by 0 bases and J by 5 bases, with 16 bases between the two germline ends. Per the germline V gene, CDR1 is LGHNA and CDR2 is YNFKEQ.

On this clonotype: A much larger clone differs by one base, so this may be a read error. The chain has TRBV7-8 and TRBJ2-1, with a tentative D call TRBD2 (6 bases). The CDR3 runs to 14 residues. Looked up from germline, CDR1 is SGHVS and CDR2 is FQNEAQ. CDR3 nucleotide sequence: TGTGCCAACAGCCCGGGACTGCCAGGGAATGAGCAGTTCTTC. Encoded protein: CANSPGLPGNEQFF.

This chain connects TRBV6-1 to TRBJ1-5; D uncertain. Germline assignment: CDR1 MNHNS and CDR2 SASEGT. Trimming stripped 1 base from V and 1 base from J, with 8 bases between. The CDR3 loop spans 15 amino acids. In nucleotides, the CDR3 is TGTGCCAGCAGTGAAGGAACAGTCAGCAATCAGCCCCAGCATTTT. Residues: CASSEGTVSNQPQHF.

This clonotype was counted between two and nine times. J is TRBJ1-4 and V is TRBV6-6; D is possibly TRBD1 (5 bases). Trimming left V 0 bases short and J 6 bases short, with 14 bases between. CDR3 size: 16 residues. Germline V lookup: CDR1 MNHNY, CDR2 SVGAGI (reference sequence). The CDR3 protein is CASSYSIRGSDEKLFF. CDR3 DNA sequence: TGTGCCAGCAGTTACTCGATTCGGGGGAGTGATGAAAAACTGTTTTTT.

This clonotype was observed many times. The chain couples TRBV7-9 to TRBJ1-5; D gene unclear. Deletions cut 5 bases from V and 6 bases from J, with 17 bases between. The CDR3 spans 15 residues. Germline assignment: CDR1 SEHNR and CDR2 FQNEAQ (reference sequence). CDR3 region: CASSPVGGPVQPQHF. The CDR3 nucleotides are TGTGCCAGCAGCCCAGTAGGAGGGCCCGTTCAGCCCCAGCATTTT. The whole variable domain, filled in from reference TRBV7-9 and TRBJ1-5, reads DTGVSQNPRHKITKRGQNVTFRCDPISEHNRLYWYRQTLGQGPEFLTYFQNEAQLEKSRLLSDRFSAERPKGSFSTLEIQRTEQGDSAMYLCASSPVGGPVQPQHFGDGTRLSIL.

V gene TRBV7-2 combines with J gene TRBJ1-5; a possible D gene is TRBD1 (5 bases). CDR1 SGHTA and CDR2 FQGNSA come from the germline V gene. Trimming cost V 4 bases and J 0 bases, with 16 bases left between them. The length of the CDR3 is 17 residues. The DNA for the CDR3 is TGTGCCAGCAGCTACGGGGCGGGCAGGGATAGCAATCAGCCCCAGCATTTT. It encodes CASSYGAGRDSNQPQHF.

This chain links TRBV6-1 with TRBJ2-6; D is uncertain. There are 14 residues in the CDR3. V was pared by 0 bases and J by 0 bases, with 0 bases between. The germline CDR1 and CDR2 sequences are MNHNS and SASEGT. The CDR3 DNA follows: TGTGCCAGCAGTGAAGCCTCTGGGGCCAACGTCCTGACTTTC. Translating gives CASSEASGANVLTF.

CDR3 loop: CASSILEMEKLFF. The CDR3 DNA follows: TGTGCCAGTAGTATTTTGGAAATGGAAAAACTGTTTTTT. The gene calls are TRBV19 and TRBJ1-4, with unresolved D. The CDR3 runs 13 residues. Germline-derived CDR1 and CDR2 are LNHDA and SQIVND (reference sequence). V was trimmed by 3 bases and J by 8 bases, leaving 10 bases between them.

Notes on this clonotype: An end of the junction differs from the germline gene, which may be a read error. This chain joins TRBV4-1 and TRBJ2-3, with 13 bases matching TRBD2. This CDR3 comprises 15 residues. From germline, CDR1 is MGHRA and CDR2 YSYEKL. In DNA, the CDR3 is TGTGCCAGCAGCCAAGGGACTAGCGGGGATGATACGCAGTATTTT. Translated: CASSQGTSGDDTQYF.

For the CDR3, the DNA is TGTGCCATCAGCGCCACTGGACTAGCGGGGGGGCCAGGGGATACGCAGTATTTT. This gives the protein CAISATGLAGGPGDTQYF. The V call is TRBV10-3, the J call TRBJ2-3; 15 bases agree with TRBD2. Germline lookup yields CDR1 ENHRY and CDR2 SYGVKD. CDR3 size: 18 residues. V shed 6 bases, J shed 6 bases, and the junction held 13 bases outside the gene matches.

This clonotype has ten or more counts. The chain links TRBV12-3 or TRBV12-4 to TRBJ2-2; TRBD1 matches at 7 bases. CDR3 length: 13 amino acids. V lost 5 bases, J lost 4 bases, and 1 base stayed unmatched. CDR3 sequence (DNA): TGTGCCAGCAGTCCAGGGGGCACCGGGGAGCTGTTTTTT. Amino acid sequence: CASSPGGTGELFF.

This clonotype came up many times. The CDR3 is CASSLLAGGEETQYF. The CDR3 region has the DNA TGTGCCAGCAGTCTGCTAGCGGGGGGTGAGGAGACCCAGTACTTC. The chain carries TRBV6-5 and TRBJ2-5; 11 bases match TRBD2. The germline gives CDR1 MNHEY, CDR2 SVGAGI. The CDR3 is 15 amino acids. J lost 5 bases, V lost 5 bases, and 7 bases had no gene match.

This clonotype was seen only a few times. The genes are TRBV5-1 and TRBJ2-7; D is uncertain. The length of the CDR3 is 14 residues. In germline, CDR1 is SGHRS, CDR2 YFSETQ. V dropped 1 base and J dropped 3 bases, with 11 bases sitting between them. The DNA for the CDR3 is TGCGCCAGCAGCTTGATAGGAAGAGGCTACGAGCAGTACTTC. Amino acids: CASSLIGRGYEQYF.

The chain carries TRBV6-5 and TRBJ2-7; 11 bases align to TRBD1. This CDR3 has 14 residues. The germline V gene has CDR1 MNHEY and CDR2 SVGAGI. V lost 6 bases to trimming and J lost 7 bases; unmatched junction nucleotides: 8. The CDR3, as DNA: TGTGCCAGCAGCTACGGACAGGGGGCGAGAGAGCAGTACTTC. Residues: CASSYGQGAREQYF.

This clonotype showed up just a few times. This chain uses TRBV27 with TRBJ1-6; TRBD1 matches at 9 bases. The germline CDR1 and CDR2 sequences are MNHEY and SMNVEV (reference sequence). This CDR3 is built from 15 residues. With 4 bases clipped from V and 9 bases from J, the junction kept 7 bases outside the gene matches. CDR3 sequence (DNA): TGTGCCAGCAGTTCAGGGACAGGGATAGGTTCACCCCTCCACTTT. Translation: CASSSGTGIGSPLHF.

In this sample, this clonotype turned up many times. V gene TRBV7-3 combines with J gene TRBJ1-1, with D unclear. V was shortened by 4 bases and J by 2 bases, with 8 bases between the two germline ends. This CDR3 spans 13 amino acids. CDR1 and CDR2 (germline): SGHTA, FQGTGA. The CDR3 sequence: CASSSRTNTEAFF. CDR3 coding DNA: TGTGCCAGCAGCTCCCGAACAAACACTGAAGCTTTCTTT.

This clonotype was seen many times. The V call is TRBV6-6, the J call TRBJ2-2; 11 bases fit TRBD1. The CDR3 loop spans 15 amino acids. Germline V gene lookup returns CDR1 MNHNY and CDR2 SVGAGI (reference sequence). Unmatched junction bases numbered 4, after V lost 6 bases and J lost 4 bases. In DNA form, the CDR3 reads TGTGCCAGCAGGCGAGGGACAGGGGGCACCGGGGAGCTGTTTTTT. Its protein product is CASRRGTGGTGELFF.

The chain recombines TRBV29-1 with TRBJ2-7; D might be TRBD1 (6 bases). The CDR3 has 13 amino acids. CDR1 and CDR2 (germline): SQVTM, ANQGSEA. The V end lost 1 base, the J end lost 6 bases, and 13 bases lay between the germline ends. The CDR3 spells CSVEGGLNLEQYF. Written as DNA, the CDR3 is TGCAGCGTTGAAGGGGGGCTCAATCTCGAGCAGTACTTC.

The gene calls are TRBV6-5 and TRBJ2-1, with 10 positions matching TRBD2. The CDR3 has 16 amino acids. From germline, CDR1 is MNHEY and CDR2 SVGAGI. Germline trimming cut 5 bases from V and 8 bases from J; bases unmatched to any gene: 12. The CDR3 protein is CASSPRGTSGVDEQFF. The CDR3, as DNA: TGTGCCAGCAGTCCTCGCGGCACTAGCGGGGTCGATGAGCAGTTCTTC.